This T cell receptor (beta chain) stems from a study of Ad26.COV2.S vaccination and SARS-CoV-2 variants. Profiled with immunoSEQ multiplex PCR; TCRdb holds only in-frame clones, not every one. The sample records roughly 180,000 clones, around nine tenths being singletons. Study-wide results and limits: Spike-specific CD8+ and CD4+ T cell responses reportedly showed substantial breadth after vaccination. People given the vaccine had a wider spike-specific TCR breadth than placebo recipients did. Measurement of non-spike TCR breadth gave similar results in vaccine and placebo recipients. Measures of TCR breadth and depth may have fallen short of total T cell responses.

Germline V gene sequence: CDR1 LGHNA, CDR2 YNFKEQ. The CDR3 covers 17 residues. With 0 bases clipped from V and 3 bases from J, the junction kept 7 bases outside the gene matches. Worth noting for this clone: Its cognate antigen is unknown.

V usage is TRBV4-2 and J usage is TRBJ1-3, with 8 bases fitting TRBD1. The sequencing here drew on peripheral blood, taken after recovery from COVID-19. The TCR sequence derives from a human donor who had recovered from COVID-19. CDR3 nucleotide sequence: TGTGCCAGCAGCCAAGATTTTGGGACAGGCCTTGGAAACACCATATATTTT. Its translation is CASSQDFGTGLGNTIYF.